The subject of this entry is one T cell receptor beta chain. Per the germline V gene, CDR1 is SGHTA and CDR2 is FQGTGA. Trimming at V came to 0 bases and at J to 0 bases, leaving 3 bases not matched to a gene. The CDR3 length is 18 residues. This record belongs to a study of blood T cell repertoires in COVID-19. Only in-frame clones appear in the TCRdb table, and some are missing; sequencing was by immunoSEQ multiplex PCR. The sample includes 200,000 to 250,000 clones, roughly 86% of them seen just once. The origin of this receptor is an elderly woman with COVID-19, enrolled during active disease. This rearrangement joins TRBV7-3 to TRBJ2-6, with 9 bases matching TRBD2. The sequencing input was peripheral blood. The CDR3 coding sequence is TGTGCCAGCAGCTTAACTAGCGGGGGATCCTCTGGGGCCAACGTCCTGACTTTC. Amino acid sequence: CASSLTSGGSSGANVLTF.